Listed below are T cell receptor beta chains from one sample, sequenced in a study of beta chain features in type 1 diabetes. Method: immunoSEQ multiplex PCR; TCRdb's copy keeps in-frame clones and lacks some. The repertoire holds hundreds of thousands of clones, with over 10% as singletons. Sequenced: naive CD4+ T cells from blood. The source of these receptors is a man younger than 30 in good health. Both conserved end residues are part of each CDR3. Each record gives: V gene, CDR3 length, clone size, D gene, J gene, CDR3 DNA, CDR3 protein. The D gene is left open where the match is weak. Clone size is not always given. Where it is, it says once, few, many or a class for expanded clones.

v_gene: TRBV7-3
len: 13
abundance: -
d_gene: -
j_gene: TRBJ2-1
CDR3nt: TGTGCCAGCAGCTTAGCGTCATACAATGAGCAGTTCTTC
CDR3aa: CASSLASYNEQFF

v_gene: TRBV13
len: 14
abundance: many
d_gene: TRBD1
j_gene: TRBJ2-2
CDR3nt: TGTGCCAGCATTCGGACAGGGGTCACCGGGGAGCTGTTTTTT
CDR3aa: CASIRTGVTGELFF

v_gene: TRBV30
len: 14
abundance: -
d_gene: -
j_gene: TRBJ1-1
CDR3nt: TGTGCCTGGAGTGTACATGGGGGCACCACTGAAGCTTTCTTT
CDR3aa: CAWSVHGGTTEAFF

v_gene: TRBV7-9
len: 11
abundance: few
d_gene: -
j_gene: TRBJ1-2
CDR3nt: TGTGCCAGCACCATCGGTTGGGGCTACACCTTC
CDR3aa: CASTIGWGYTF

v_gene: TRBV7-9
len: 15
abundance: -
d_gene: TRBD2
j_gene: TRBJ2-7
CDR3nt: TGTGCCAGCAGCTTAGGGGCGGGAGGGTCCTACGAGCAGTACTTC
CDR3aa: CASSLGAGGSYEQYF

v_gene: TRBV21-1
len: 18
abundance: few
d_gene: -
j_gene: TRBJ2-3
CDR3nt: TGTGCCAGCAGCAAACGAATCGAGGTCAGGGGGCCGACAGATACGCAGTATTTT
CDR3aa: CASSKRIEVRGPTDTQYF

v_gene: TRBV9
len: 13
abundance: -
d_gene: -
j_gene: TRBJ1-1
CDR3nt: TGTGCCAGCGGCCCGGACAGTAACACTGAAGCTTTCTTT
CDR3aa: CASGPDSNTEAFF

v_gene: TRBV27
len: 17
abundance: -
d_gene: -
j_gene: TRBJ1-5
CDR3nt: TGTGCCAGCAGTTTATCTCGGTGGGGCAATTCCAATCAGCCCCAGCATTTT
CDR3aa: CASSLSRWGNSNQPQHF

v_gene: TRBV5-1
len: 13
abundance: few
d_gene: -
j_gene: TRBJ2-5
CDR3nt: TGCGCCAGCCGGAGCGGGCCACAAGAGACCCAGTACTTC
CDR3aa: CASRSGPQETQYF

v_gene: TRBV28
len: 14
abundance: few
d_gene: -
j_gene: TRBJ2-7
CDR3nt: TGTGCCAGCAGTTTATGGACAAGGGGCTACGAGCAGTACTTC
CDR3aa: CASSLWTRGYEQYF

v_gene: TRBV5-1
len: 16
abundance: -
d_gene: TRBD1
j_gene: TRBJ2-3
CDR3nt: TGCGCCAGCAGCCCCGGGGGGACAGGGGGCACAGATACGCAGTATTTT
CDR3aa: CASSPGGTGGTDTQYF

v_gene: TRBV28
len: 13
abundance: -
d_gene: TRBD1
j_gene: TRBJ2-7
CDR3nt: TGTGCCAGCAGGGCCGGGACAGGGGGCGAGCAGTACTTC
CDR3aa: CASRAGTGGEQYF

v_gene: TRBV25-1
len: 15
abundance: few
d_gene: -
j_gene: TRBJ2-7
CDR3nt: TGTGCCAGCAGCTCCGGGTCTCCCGGTCGGGTCGAGCAGTACTTC
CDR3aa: CASSSGSPGRVEQYF

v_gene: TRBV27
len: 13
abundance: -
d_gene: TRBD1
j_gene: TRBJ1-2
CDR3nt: TGTGCCAGCAGAACAGGGGCCGATTTTGGCTACACCTTC
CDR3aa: CASRTGADFGYTF

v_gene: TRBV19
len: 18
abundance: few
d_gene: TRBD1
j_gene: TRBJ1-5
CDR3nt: TGTGCCAGTAGTATATTATTCTCCTGGGACAGGGATAATCAGCCCCAGCATTTT
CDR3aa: CASSILFSWDRDNQPQHF

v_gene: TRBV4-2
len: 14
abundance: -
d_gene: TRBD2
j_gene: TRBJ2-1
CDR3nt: TGTGCCAGCAGCCCCTTGGGACTAGACAATGAGCAGTTCTTC
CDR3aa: CASSPLGLDNEQFF

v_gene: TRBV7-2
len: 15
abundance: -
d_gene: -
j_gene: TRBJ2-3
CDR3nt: TGTGCCAGCAGCCCAATAGCGTCCCCAACAGATACGCAGTATTTT
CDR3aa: CASSPIASPTDTQYF

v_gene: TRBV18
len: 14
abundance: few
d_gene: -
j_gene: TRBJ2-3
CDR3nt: TGTGCCAGCTCACCACCTTTCCTAACTGGTACGCAGTATTTT
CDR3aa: CASSPPFLTGTQYF

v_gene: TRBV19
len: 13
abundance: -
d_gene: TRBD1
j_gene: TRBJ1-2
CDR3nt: TGTGCCAGTAGGGCAGGGGGCGACTATGGCTACACCTTC
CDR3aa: CASRAGGDYGYTF

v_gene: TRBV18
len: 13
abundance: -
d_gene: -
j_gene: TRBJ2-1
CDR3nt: TGTGCCAGCTCACCACCGGGTAGCCACGAGCAGTTCTTC
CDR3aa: CASSPPGSHEQFF

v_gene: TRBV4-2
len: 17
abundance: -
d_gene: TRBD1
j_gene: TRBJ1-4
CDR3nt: TGTGCCAGCAGCCATGACTTGACAGGGGTTTCGAATGAAAAACTGTTTTTT
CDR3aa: CASSHDLTGVSNEKLFF

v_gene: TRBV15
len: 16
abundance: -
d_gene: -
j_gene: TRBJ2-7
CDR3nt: TGTGCCACCAGCAGAGATAGGGCGGGCACCACCTACGAGCAGTACTTC
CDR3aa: CATSRDRAGTTYEQYF